This T cell receptor (beta chain) was recorded in a study of chemoradiotherapy in HPV16-positive cancers. Notes on the study in general: HPV-specific T cells were functionally defined from only a couple of HPV16-positive patients. Candidate HPV-specific clones and E7-related TCR motifs grew in tumor during treatment.

Details on this clone: Its antigen is undetermined.

Data came from immunoSEQ multiplex PCR; TCRdb stores just in-frame clones and leaves some out. This table holds fewer than 6,000 clones, approximately 90% found once. Samples were taken several times over chemoradiotherapy. CDR3 length: 11 residues. Germline CDR1 is SGHTA and CDR2 is FQGNSA. V lost 5 bases, J lost 2 bases, and 2 bases lay in between. The chain is built from TRBV7-2 and TRBJ2-3; D ambiguous. Sequencing was performed on blood, taken from a patient who underwent chemoradiotherapy. The TCR comes from a human donor with HPV-associated anogenital cancer. This CDR3 reads CASSPTDTQYF. The CDR3, as DNA: TGTGCCAGCAGCCCCACAGATACGCAGTATTTT.